This T cell receptor (beta chain) was recovered during a study of blood T cell repertoires in COVID-19. As for the study in general: The cDNA or gDNA used as material had been derived from T cells, B-cell-depleted T cells, or PBMCs.

In germline, CDR1 is SSHAT, CDR2 FNYEAQ (reference sequence). CDR3 length equals 15 residues. A word on this clone: Germline and junction disagree at one end, which may indicate a read error.

TCRdb keeps only in-frame clones here, not all; method: immunoSEQ multiplex PCR. The table shows about 310,000 clones, with about nine tenths occurring only once. Sequenced input: PBMCs or T cells enriched from blood (not recorded which). The clonotype was recovered from a woman between 40 and 55 years old who had recovered from COVID-19. The V gene is TRBV7-7, the J gene TRBJ2-2, with a possible D match to TRBD2 (6 bases). The CDR3 coding sequence is TGTGCTAGCAGCTTAGATCGGGGGAGGACCGGGGAGCTGTTTTTT. This encodes CASSLDRGRTGELFF. Complete variable domain (other parts from reference TRBV7-7 and TRBJ2-2): GAGVSQSPRYKVTKRGQDVTLRCDPISSHATLYWYQQALGQGPEFLTYFNYEAQPDKSGLPSDRFSAERPEGSISTLTIQRTEQRDSAMYRCASSLDRGRTGELFFGEGSRLTVL.